This T cell receptor (beta chain) was sequenced for a study of T-cell memory formation after mild COVID-19. Whole-study context: Largely, TCR clusters stayed within a single donor.

A few counts support this clonotype. Its specificity is unknown. Constant-segment-primed 5'RACE gave TCR alpha and TCR beta cDNA libraries with sample barcodes and UMIs. TCRdb itself ran the 5' RACE reads through MiXCR, one entry per CDR3 protein. The table includes some 65,000 distinct CDR3 sequences, about a sixth detected once. Whole-study findings and limits: CD8+ contracting clones occupied EMRA, while CD4+ ones occupied mainly CM and EM.

This CDR3 comprises 15 residues. Trimming left V 2 bases short and J 4 bases short, with 12 bases between. CDR1 is MNHNS, CDR2 SASEGT, per germline. Sample: PBMCs or a T cell subset sorted from them (not recorded which). The rearrangement joins TRBV6-1 to TRBJ2-1, with D tentatively TRBD2 (6 bases). The TCR comes from an adult woman who had mild COVID-19 (a few samples of this study predate the infection). Cell type and time point are not known. The CDR3 sequence: CASSERDWSYNEQFF. Here the CDR3 DNA reads TGTGCCAGCAGTGAACGGGACTGGAGTTACAATGAGCAGTTCTTC.